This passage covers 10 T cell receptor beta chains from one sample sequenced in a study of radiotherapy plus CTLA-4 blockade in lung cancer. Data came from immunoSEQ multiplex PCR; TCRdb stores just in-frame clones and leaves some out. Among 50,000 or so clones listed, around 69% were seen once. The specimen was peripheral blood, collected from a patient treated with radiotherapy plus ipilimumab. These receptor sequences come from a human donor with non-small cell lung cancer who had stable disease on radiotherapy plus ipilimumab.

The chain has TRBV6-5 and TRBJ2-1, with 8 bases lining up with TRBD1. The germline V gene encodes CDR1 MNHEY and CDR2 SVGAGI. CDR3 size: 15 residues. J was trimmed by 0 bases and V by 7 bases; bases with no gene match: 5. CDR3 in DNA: TGTGCCAGCACCGTGGGACAGGTCTCCTACAATGAGCAGTTCTTC. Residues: CASTVGQVSYNEQFF.

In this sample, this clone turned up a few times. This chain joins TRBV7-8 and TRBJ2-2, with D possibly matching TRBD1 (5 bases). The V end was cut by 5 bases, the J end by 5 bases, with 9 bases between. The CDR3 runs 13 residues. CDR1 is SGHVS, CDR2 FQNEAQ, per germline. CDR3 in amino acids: CASSLGDTGELFF. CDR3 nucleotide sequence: TGTGCCAGCAGCCTAGGGGATACCGGGGAGCTGTTTTTT.

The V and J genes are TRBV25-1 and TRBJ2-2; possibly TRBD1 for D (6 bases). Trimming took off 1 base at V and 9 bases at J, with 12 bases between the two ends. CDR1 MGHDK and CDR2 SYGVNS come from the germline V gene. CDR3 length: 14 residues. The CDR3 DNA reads TGTGCCAGCAGTGAATCAGCCAGGGGCCGGGAGCTGTTTTTT. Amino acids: CASSESARGRELFF.

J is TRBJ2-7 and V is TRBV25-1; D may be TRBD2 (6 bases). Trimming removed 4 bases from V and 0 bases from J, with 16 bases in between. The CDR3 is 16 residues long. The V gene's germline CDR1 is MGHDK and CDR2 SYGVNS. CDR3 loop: CASSARGLPYSYEQYF. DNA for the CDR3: TGTGCCAGCAGTGCCCGGGGACTCCCTTACTCCTACGAGCAGTACTTC.

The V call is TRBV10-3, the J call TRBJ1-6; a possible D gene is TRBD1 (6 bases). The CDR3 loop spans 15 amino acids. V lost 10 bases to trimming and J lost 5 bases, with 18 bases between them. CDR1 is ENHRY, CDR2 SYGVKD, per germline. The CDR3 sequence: CATTSGDTDNSPLHF. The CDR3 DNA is TGTGCCACTACATCCGGGGACACAGATAATTCACCCCTCCACTTT.

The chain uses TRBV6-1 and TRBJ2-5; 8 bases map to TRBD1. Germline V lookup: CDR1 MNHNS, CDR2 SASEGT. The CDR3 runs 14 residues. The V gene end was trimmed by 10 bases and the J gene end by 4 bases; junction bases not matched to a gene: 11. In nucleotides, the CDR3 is TGTGCCACCCTATTAGACAGGGGATTAGAGACCCAGTACTTC. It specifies CATLLDRGLETQYF.

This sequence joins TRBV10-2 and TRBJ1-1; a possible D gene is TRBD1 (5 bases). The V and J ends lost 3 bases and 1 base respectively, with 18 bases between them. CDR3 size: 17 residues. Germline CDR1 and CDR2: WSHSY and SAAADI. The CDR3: CASSDEWGKQTNTEAFF. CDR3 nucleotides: TGCGCCAGCAGTGATGAATGGGGGAAACAGACGAACACTGAAGCTTTCTTT.

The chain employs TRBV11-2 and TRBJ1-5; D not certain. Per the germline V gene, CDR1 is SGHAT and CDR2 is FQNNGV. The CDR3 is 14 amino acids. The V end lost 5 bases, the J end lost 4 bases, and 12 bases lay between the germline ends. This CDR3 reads CASSPSNENQPQHF. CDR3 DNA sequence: TGTGCCAGCAGCCCTAGTAACGAGAATCAGCCCCAGCATTTT.

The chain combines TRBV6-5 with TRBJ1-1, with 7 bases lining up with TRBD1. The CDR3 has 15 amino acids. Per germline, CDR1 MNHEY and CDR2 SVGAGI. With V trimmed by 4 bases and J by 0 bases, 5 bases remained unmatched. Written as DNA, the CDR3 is TGTGCCAGCAGTTCGGAGACAGGGATGAACACTGAAGCTTTCTTT. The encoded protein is CASSSETGMNTEAFF.

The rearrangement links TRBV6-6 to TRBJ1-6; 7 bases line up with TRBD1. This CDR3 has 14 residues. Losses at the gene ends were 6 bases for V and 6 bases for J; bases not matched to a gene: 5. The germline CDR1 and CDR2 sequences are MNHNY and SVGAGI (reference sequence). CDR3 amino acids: CASSPGQTNSPLHF. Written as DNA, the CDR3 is TGTGCCAGCAGCCCGGGACAGACTAATTCACCCCTCCACTTT.